Below, 5 T cell receptor beta chains from the same sample are listed, as sequenced in a study of OX40 agonist ivuxolimab in advanced cancers. Sequencing used immunoSEQ multiplex PCR; TCRdb keeps in-frame clones, though not all of them. The table shows tens of thousands of clones, with 86% occurring only once. The sequencing used CD4+ or CD8+ T cells sorted from blood, collected in a trial of the OX40 agonist ivuxolimab. The receptor source for this set is an adult with an advanced solid tumor such as melanoma, head and neck, liver or kidney cancer.

The rearrangement links TRBV9 to TRBJ2-1; 11 bases are a match to TRBD1. This CDR3 is built from 16 residues. Germline values: CDR1 SGDLS, CDR2 YYNGEE. The ends lost 2 bases at V and 8 bases at J; junction bases unmatched: 9. For the CDR3, the DNA is TGTGCCAGCAGCGTTTTCCCACAGGGACAGGGGGATGAGCAGTTCTTC. Residues: CASSVFPQGQGDEQFF. Using reference TRBV9 and TRBJ2-1 for the parts outside the CDR3, the full variable domain is DSGVTQTPKHLITATGQRVTLRCSPRSGDLSVYWYQQSLDQGLQFLIQYYNGEERAKGNILERFSAQQFPDLHSELNLSSLELGDSALYFCASSVFPQGQGDEQFFGPGTRLTVL.

The chain uses TRBV2 and TRBJ2-1, with D possibly called TRBD1 or TRBD2 (5 bases each). The V and J ends lost 3 bases and 8 bases respectively, with 14 bases between them. The CDR3 is made up of 14 amino acids. The germline gives CDR1 SNHLY, CDR2 FYNNEI. Here the CDR3 reads CASSERWGSDEQFF. The CDR3 DNA is TGTGCCAGCAGTGAGAGGTGGGGGTCCGATGAGCAGTTCTTC.

This chain links TRBV4-2 with TRBJ2-3; 8 bases line up with TRBD1. V shed 4 bases, J shed 1 base, and the junction held 4 bases outside the gene matches. This CDR3 comprises 15 residues. Per the germline V gene, CDR1 is LGHNA and CDR2 is YNFKEQ. CDR3 DNA sequence: TGTGCCAGCAGCCTTGGACAGGGTGGCACAGATACGCAGTATTTT. Translated: CASSLGQGGTDTQYF.

The chain recombines TRBV6-6 with TRBJ2-5, with no clear D. Looked up from germline, CDR1 is MNHNY and CDR2 is SVGAGI (reference sequence). Trimming removed 0 bases from V and 5 bases from J, with 10 bases in between. The CDR3 runs to 14 residues. CDR3 DNA: TGTGCCAGCAGTTACTCCGGCGTTGTGGAGACCCAGTACTTC. The encoded protein is CASSYSGVVETQYF.

The chain couples TRBV5-4 to TRBJ2-1; TRBD2 agrees at 11 bases. The CDR3 spans 15 residues. Germline CDR1 is SGHNT and CDR2 is YYREEE (reference sequence). The V gene end was trimmed by 0 bases and the J gene end by 4 bases; junction bases not matched to a gene: 0. DNA of the CDR3: TGTGCCAGCAGCTTGGGACTAGCGGGATACAATGAGCAGTTCTTC. Translated, it gives CASSLGLAGYNEQFF.